This T cell receptor beta chain stems from a study of cytomegalovirus exposure and HLA in healthy donors (dated by TCRdb to about 2017). Regarding the study in general: An earlier analysis of under 600 of the donors reported about 250 Gb of sequence data and some 120 million unique TCR beta sequences from around 200 million T cells. Every repertoire in the discovery cohort had been generated on one and the same sequencing platform. High-throughput TCR immunosequencing, statistical association of individual TCRs with disease status, and machine learning were combined to predict cytomegalovirus infection status. On average, around 230,000 unique TCR beta nucleotide sequences were sequenced per donor among some 420 genotyped donors of the cohort, with 15% to 20% of those sequences being non-productive. Among the roughly 430 genotyped donors, approximately 77% belonged to the genetic ancestry cluster associated with self-reported Caucasian donors. In a later genetic analysis, genome-wide SNP genotypes for about three fifths of the roughly 670 donors were used, and that subset was treated as a discovery cohort. Several DR-DQ haplotypes were handled as single units for association and clustering because linkage in the cohort was strong. To decide whether each TCR beta V gene segment behaved as functional or pseudogenic, an earlier analysis of several hundred of the donors relied on high-throughput TCR beta sequencing. The study used immunosequencing to profile the T cell repertoires of around 600 subjects and linked those repertoires to cytomegalovirus serostatus. Both class I and class II loci were covered by HLA typing, at four-digit resolution. Typing coverage differed by locus: A, B, C, DRB1 and DQB1 were typed in roughly 620-630 donors, DQA1 in about 550, DPA1 in 600 to 610, and DPB1 in about 450. An early release that covered about 600 HLA-typed donors contained approximately 290 gigabases of sequencing data and tens of millions of unique TCR sequences. The study was designed to test whether signatures of past pathogen exposure could be identified by cataloging public T cell receptors. Rather than drawing on any new phenotypic data, the later analysis identified candidate immune exposures from TCR beta sequences and the way those sequences occurred across donors. Donor age, sex, ethnicity and CMV serostatus were collected together with the repertoire data. A later analysis re-examined previously published TCR beta repertoires from roughly 650 donors and added high-resolution HLA genotyping to investigate patterns of TCR occurrence. Besides the first cohort of 500 to 700 subjects, a separate validation cohort made up of roughly 120 different subjects was used. Broad study findings and their caveats: Several of the top co-occurrence clusters appeared to be linked to parvovirus B19, influenza, CMV and Epstein-Barr virus, according to a later analysis. A further reported finding was that TCR beta sequences accurately predicted the HLA-A and HLA-B alleles for most subjects in the first cohort. For the cohort, immune exposure information was limited to CMV serostatus. According to a later analysis, TCR association rates differed among HLA loci, with DRB1 alleles showing the most associated TCRs and HLA-C alleles showing the fewest. Some IMGT-functional V segments, including TRBV6-2 and TRBV6-3, could not be distinguished by the 87-base-pair reads and were therefore excluded. A cluster of highly shared sequence variants was judged likely to represent a technical artifact of the sequencing pipeline. Most CMV-associated TCR beta chains appeared to be HLA-restricted in a later analysis, and the HLA associations seemed to be driven largely by CMV exposure. The presence/absence analyses assumed that sequencing depth was roughly uniform across donors, and that assumption may not be true. A later analysis found that HLA-associated TCR beta chains were more clonally expanded and had lower generation probabilities than equally common non-associated chains. Broadly in line with IMGT annotations, most TCR beta V segments showed up in productive rearrangements about 90% or about 30% of the time in an earlier analysis of approximately 600 of the donors. The authors suggested that the approach could potentially be generalized to other disease states and immunological phenotypes. Linkage disequilibrium might explain the correlated functional status among segregating V segments, but an unknown experimental factor could not be ruled out. At a false discovery rate of 0.05, a later analysis linked around 17,000 TCR beta sequences to specific HLA alleles. While some public TCRs were present in many individuals, most TCR sequences turned up only very rarely across donors. The earlier analysis of approximately 560 of the donors excluded some 15 rarely observed V segments, including chromosome 9 orphons, because counts were too low. In the study, 150 to 200 TCR beta chains were listed as associated with cytomegalovirus. A few of the identified cytomegalovirus-associated TCR beta chains were confirmed in vitro to be specific for cytomegalovirus antigens. Because HLA typing was unavailable for some donors at each locus, only the typed subset was used in association tests. Only TCR beta chains were sequenced in this cohort, and the absence of alpha or paired-chain data limited detectable features. In a later genetic analysis, a missense DCLRE1C variant was associated with V-gene and J-gene trimming of TCR beta chains, and the association was replicated in an independent cohort. According to a later genetic analysis, donors in an Asian-associated ancestry cluster had fewer N-insertions in productive TCRs than the approximately 700-donor mean. Strong co-occurrence of HLA alleles, especially DR and DQ, made assigning TCR associations to individual alleles difficult. The classifier was reported to diagnose cytomegalovirus status with high specificity and sensitivity in both the original cohort and the validation cohort.

Receptor libraries were prepared by the immunoSEQ multiplex PCR assay. A mixture of 60 forward primers for TCR Vbeta segments and 13 reverse primers for TCR Jbeta segments was used in the multiplex PCR. A multiplex PCR assay on genomic DNA amplified the CDR3 region of rearranged TCR beta genes. The Illumina HiSeq System was used to sequence the amplified TCR beta libraries as 87-base-pair reads. On the authors' methods: A later analysis tallied around 80 million unique TCR beta chains across the approximately 670 repertoires, and around 9.9 million of those chains were shared by two or more donors. Raw reads were error-corrected and collapsed into unique sequences by a nearest-neighbor algorithm in which closely related sequences were merged to remove PCR and sequencing errors. CDR3 sequences were aligned to IMGT reference sequences to assign V, D and J gene segments. For a sequence to be retained, a match of at least six nucleotides was required to both a V gene segment and a J gene segment. A rearrangement counted as productive if the CDR3 had no stop codons and remained in frame with V and J, and every other rearrangement counted as non-productive. CDR3 was defined by IMGT convention, running from the second conserved V-encoded cysteine to the conserved J-encoded phenylalanine. In an earlier analysis of around 600 of the donors, sequences lacking an unambiguous match to a single V gene segment were excluded. An earlier analysis of 450 to 650 of the donors called V segments functional above 56.7% productive rearrangements and segregating when the between-donor standard deviation exceeded 5%. A statistical classification framework was developed to diagnose cytomegalovirus status using the catalog of TCR beta chain sequences. In a later analysis, TCR nucleotide sequences were compared against IMGT/GENE-DB human TR gene sequences so that V and J genes could be assigned. A later analysis assigned CDR3 sequences and most-parsimonious VDJ recombination scenarios with the TCRdist pipeline. In a later analysis, every TCR beta chain was defined by the combination of its CDR3 amino acid sequence and its V-gene family, and reads without a unique V-gene family were dropped. A later analysis removed over 500 highly shared, low-generation-probability nucleotide sequences to deal with suspected cross-contamination and a sequencing artifact. A later analysis calculated a clonal expansion index for each public chain from normalized within-repertoire ranks of inferred template counts. A later analysis computed generation probabilities with a VDJ recombination model fitted to out-of-frame rearrangements, and checked the results against IGoR. Hypergeometric tests were used in a later analysis to score TCR-TCR, TCR-HLA and TCR-CMV co-occurrence, with a repertoire-size bias correction applied to the TCR pairs. In a later analysis, false discovery rates were estimated by permuting HLA or CMV assignments 20 times. In a later analysis, co-occurring TCRs were grouped using DBSCAN, and TCRdist sequence similarity was added for clustering within HLA-allele-positive subsets. Co-occurrence clustering excluded repertoires with fewer than 30,000 or more than 120,000 public chains, plus five with anomalous nucleotide sharing. This is the immuneACCESS table as TCRdb keeps it, with only in-frame sequences that have V and J called. A part of the clones is gone; compared with another copy, unresolved V genes explain less than half, and the rest is unexplained. The V and J calls and clone size are taken from that table; D and trimming were inferred from the DNA. Per the sample table, the count is 110,000 to 150,000 clones. Jointly, the top ten make up 0.75% to 1% of the sample.

As concerns this clone: What antigen it recognizes has not been identified.

In total, approximately 700 healthy bone marrow donors made up the cohort. All cohort members were sampled while nominally healthy, although unrecorded immune exposures were likely present. The donor tested CMV seronegative and was one of the 352 seronegative cohort members. Each donor provided a peripheral blood sample, and peripheral blood mononuclear cells were used for TCR beta sequencing. The Qiagen DNeasy Blood Extraction Kit was used to extract genomic DNA from the blood cell samples. The germline V gene sets CDR1 to SGHRS and CDR2 to YFSETQ. Ends trimmed: V by 2 bases, J by 4 bases; bases unmatched to a gene: 3. The CDR3, from cysteine to phenylalanine, totals 14 residues. Left in the record is the CDR3 DNA by itself, 42 bases read in frame from the first base.

The rearranged segments are TRBV5-1 and TRBJ2-3, and TRBD2 aligns with 8 junction nucleotides. The sequenced sample was PBMCs. The receptor was derived from a male donor in good health and CMV-seronegative. The nucleotide sequence is TGCGCCAGCAGCTTCGGACTAGCCGCAGATACGCAGTATTTT. Translated, this is CASSFGLAADTQYF.